A selection of T cell receptor beta chains follows, all from one sample in a study of radiotherapy plus CTLA-4 blockade in lung cancer. Clones were read by immunoSEQ multiplex PCR, and TCRdb kept only the in-frame ones, dropping some. Of more than 80,000 clones in the sample, about 84% were seen once. Specimen: peripheral blood, collected from a patient treated with radiotherapy plus ipilimumab. The receptors derive from a human donor with non-small cell lung cancer that progressed on radiotherapy plus ipilimumab. Some clones in this sample may be carry-over from other donors' samples. Each CDR3 is given with its conserved first and last residue. The D gene is left open where the match is weak. Clone size appears in some rows only: once, few, many, or a class for an expanded clone.

clone_size: NA
j_call: TRBJ1-5
d_call: NA
v_call: TRBV18
cdr3_nt: TGTGCCAGCTCACCTCCGAATAGGGCGGGCAATCAGCCCCAGCATTTT
cdr3_aa: CASSPPNRAGNQPQHF

clone_size: NA
j_call: TRBJ2-3
d_call: TRBD2
v_call: TRBV28
cdr3_nt: TGTGCCAGCACTCAAGCGGGGTTCACAGATACGCAGTATTTT
cdr3_aa: CASTQAGFTDTQYF

clone_size: NA
j_call: TRBJ2-1
d_call: TRBD1
v_call: TRBV19
cdr3_nt: TGTGCCAGTAGTCTCAGGACAGGGGGCAATGAGCAGTTCTTC
cdr3_aa: CASSLRTGGNEQFF

clone_size: NA
j_call: TRBJ2-5
d_call: TRBD2
v_call: TRBV5-1
cdr3_nt: TGCGCCAGCAGCTTTTACGGGGGGGCGATGGAGACCCAGTACTTC
cdr3_aa: CASSFYGGAMETQYF

clone_size: NA
j_call: TRBJ1-2
d_call: NA
v_call: TRBV7-9
cdr3_nt: TGTGCCAGCAGCCTAGGGACCCCAGCTAACTATGGCTACACCTTC
cdr3_aa: CASSLGTPANYGYTF

clone_size: few
j_call: TRBJ1-2
d_call: NA
v_call: TRBV7-9
cdr3_nt: TGTGCCAGCAGCTGGGATGCTAACTATGGCTACACCTTC
cdr3_aa: CASSWDANYGYTF

clone_size: NA
j_call: TRBJ1-2
d_call: TRBD1
v_call: TRBV29-1
cdr3_nt: TGCAGCGGGACCGGGACAGGGGGATGGTGGGGCTACACCTTC
cdr3_aa: CSGTGTGGWWGYTF

clone_size: NA
j_call: TRBJ2-4
d_call: NA
v_call: TRBV9
cdr3_nt: TGTGCCAGCAGCGTATTTGGTCAAGCCAAAAACATTCAGTACTTC
cdr3_aa: CASSVFGQAKNIQYF

clone_size: NA
j_call: TRBJ2-7
d_call: NA
v_call: TRBV4-3
cdr3_nt: TGCGCCAGCAGCCAAGTCAGGGTAAACGTCTACGAGCAGTACTTC
cdr3_aa: CASSQVRVNVYEQYF

clone_size: NA
j_call: TRBJ2-2
d_call: NA
v_call: TRBV7-8
cdr3_nt: TGTGCCAGCAGCGAGACTGTAGATAGACTGTCCACCGGGGAGCTGTTTTTT
cdr3_aa: CASSETVDRLSTGELFF

clone_size: NA
j_call: TRBJ1-2
d_call: TRBD1
v_call: TRBV27
cdr3_nt: TGTGCCAGCAGTCCTGGACAGGGGGCTAACTATGGCTACACCTTC
cdr3_aa: CASSPGQGANYGYTF

clone_size: NA
j_call: TRBJ2-7
d_call: NA
v_call: TRBV6-6
cdr3_nt: TGTGCCAGCAGTTACTCAGGGGGACGGGAGCAGTACTTC
cdr3_aa: CASSYSGGREQYF

clone_size: NA
j_call: TRBJ1-5
d_call: NA
v_call: TRBV7-2
cdr3_nt: TGTGCCAGCAGCTTTCAGCATCAGCCCCAGCATTTT
cdr3_aa: CASSFQHQPQHF

clone_size: NA
j_call: TRBJ2-7
d_call: NA
v_call: TRBV4-1
cdr3_nt: TGCGCCAGCAGCCCCATGACAGGATACTCCTACGAGCAGTACTTC
cdr3_aa: CASSPMTGYSYEQYF

clone_size: few
j_call: TRBJ1-4
d_call: NA
v_call: TRBV2
cdr3_nt: TGTGCCAGCACTGCAGTCAGGGGATCTGAAAAACTGTTTTTT
cdr3_aa: CASTAVRGSEKLFF

clone_size: NA
j_call: TRBJ2-3
d_call: TRBD2
v_call: TRBV7-7
cdr3_nt: TGTGCTAGCAGTCGCGGACTAGCGGGCTTTTCAGATACGCAGTATTTT
cdr3_aa: CASSRGLAGFSDTQYF

clone_size: NA
j_call: TRBJ1-5
d_call: NA
v_call: TRBV27
cdr3_nt: TGTGCCAGCAGTTTCCAGGAGAATCAGCCCCAGCATTTT
cdr3_aa: CASSFQENQPQHF

clone_size: NA
j_call: TRBJ1-6
d_call: NA
v_call: TRBV18
cdr3_nt: TGTGCCAGCTCACCCGGGGTTGGTCAAGGGAATAATTCACCCCTCCACTTT
cdr3_aa: CASSPGVGQGNNSPLHF

clone_size: NA
j_call: TRBJ1-2
d_call: TRBD1
v_call: TRBV18
cdr3_nt: TGTGCCAGCTCGGGGACAGGGGATAACTATGGCTACACCTTC
cdr3_aa: CASSGTGDNYGYTF

clone_size: once
j_call: TRBJ1-3
d_call: NA
v_call: TRBV5-1
cdr3_nt: TGCGCCAGCAGCTTGGCTACCTTCGGTCAGGGTGGAAACACCATATATTTT
cdr3_aa: CASSLATFGQGGNTIYF

clone_size: NA
j_call: TRBJ2-3
d_call: NA
v_call: TRBV7-3
cdr3_nt: TGTGCCAGCAGCCCTGGGGACAGCACAGATACGCAGTATTTT
cdr3_aa: CASSPGDSTDTQYF

clone_size: NA
j_call: TRBJ1-4
d_call: NA
v_call: TRBV28
cdr3_nt: TGTGCCAGCCTGAACAGCATGGGACGGGAAAAACTGTTTTTT
cdr3_aa: CASLNSMGREKLFF

clone_size: NA
j_call: TRBJ2-5
d_call: NA
v_call: TRBV7-3
cdr3_nt: TGTGCCAGCAGCAAGTCCAGGGAAGAGACCCAGTACTTC
cdr3_aa: CASSKSREETQYF

clone_size: NA
j_call: TRBJ2-3
d_call: NA
v_call: TRBV28
cdr3_nt: TGTGCCAGCAGTTTAGGGGGTTTCACAGATACGCAGTATTTT
cdr3_aa: CASSLGGFTDTQYF

clone_size: NA
j_call: TRBJ1-6
d_call: NA
v_call: TRBV6-1
cdr3_nt: TGTGCCAGCAACTATAATTCACCCCTCCACTTT
cdr3_aa: CASNYNSPLHF

clone_size: NA
j_call: TRBJ1-1
d_call: NA
v_call: TRBV2
cdr3_nt: TGTGCCAGCAACCCACAGGGTGAGGGCACTGAAGCTTTCTTT
cdr3_aa: CASNPQGEGTEAFF

clone_size: NA
j_call: TRBJ1-4
d_call: TRBD1
v_call: TRBV5-4
cdr3_nt: TGTGCCAGCAGCCCCTCGTGGACAGGGGCAACTAATGAAAAACTGTTTTTT
cdr3_aa: CASSPSWTGATNEKLFF

clone_size: NA
j_call: TRBJ2-5
d_call: TRBD1
v_call: TRBV2
cdr3_nt: TGTGCCAGCACCTCGACAGGGGAAAGTCAATGGGAGACCCAGTACTTC
cdr3_aa: CASTSTGESQWETQYF

clone_size: NA
j_call: TRBJ1-2
d_call: TRBD1
v_call: TRBV7-8
cdr3_nt: TGTGCCAGCAGCTTAAGGGCAGGGGGCACCTATGGCTACACCTTC
cdr3_aa: CASSLRAGGTYGYTF

clone_size: NA
j_call: TRBJ1-1
d_call: TRBD1
v_call: TRBV9
cdr3_nt: TGTGCCAGCAGCGCAGACAGGGGGCTCACTGAAGCTTTCTTT
cdr3_aa: CASSADRGLTEAFF

clone_size: NA
j_call: TRBJ1-1
d_call: TRBD1
v_call: TRBV6-1
cdr3_nt: TGTGCCAGCAGAGGGGGCCTGTACACTGAAGCTTTCTTT
cdr3_aa: CASRGGLYTEAFF

clone_size: NA
j_call: TRBJ2-1
d_call: NA
v_call: TRBV9
cdr3_nt: TGTGCCAGCAGCGTACACGGTTCCTACAATGAGCAGTTCTTC
cdr3_aa: CASSVHGSYNEQFF

clone_size: few
j_call: TRBJ2-1
d_call: TRBD2
v_call: TRBV7-9
cdr3_nt: TGTGCCAGCAGCTTACAAGCGGGGGTATACAATGAGCAGTTCTTC
cdr3_aa: CASSLQAGVYNEQFF

clone_size: NA
j_call: TRBJ1-2
d_call: NA
v_call: TRBV6-4
cdr3_nt: TGTGCCAGCAGTGACAGCTATTATGGCTACACCTTC
cdr3_aa: CASSDSYYGYTF

clone_size: few
j_call: TRBJ2-1
d_call: TRBD2
v_call: TRBV4-2
cdr3_nt: TGTGCCAGCACCCCCGGGGCTAGCGGGGTCTATGAGCAGTTCTTC
cdr3_aa: CASTPGASGVYEQFF

clone_size: NA
j_call: TRBJ2-5
d_call: NA
v_call: TRBV6-5
cdr3_nt: TGTGCCAGCAGTTTCGGACAGGTTGCCGGGGGGACCCAGTACTTC
cdr3_aa: CASSFGQVAGGTQYF

clone_size: NA
j_call: TRBJ1-6
d_call: TRBD1
v_call: TRBV5-4
cdr3_nt: TGTGCCAGCAGCGCGACAGGGGGGGATTCACCCCTCCACTTT
cdr3_aa: CASSATGGDSPLHF